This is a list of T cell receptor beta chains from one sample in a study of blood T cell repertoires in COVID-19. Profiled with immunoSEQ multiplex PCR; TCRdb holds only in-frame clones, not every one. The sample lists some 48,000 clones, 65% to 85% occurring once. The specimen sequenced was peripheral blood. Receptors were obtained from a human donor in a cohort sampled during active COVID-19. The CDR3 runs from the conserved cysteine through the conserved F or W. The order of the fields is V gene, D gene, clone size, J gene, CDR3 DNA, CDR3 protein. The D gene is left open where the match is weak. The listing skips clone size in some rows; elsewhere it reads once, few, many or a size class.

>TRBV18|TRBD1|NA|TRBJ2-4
TGTGCCAGCTCACCACCGACAGGGGACGTAGCCAAAAACATTCAGTACTTC
CASSPPTGDVAKNIQYF
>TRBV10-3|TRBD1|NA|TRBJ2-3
TGTGCCATCAGTGAGACAGGGGTCGGAGATACGCAGTATTTT
CAISETGVGDTQYF
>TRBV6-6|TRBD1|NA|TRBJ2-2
TGTGCCAGCAGTCCAACACCGGGACAGGGGATCGCCGGGGAGCTGTTTTTT
CASSPTPGQGIAGELFF
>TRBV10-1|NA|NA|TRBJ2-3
TGCGCCAGCAGTGATTCCAGGGCAACAGATACGCAGTATTTT
CASSDSRATDTQYF
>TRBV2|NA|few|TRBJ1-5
TGTGCCAGCAGTCGGGTCTACAATCAGCCCCAGCATTTT
CASSRVYNQPQHF
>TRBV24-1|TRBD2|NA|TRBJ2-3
TGTGCCACCGGACCCCGGGGGGACACAGATACGCAGTATTTT
CATGPRGDTDTQYF
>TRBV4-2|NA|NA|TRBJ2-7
TGTGCCAGCAGCCAAGATATCCGGGACTACGAGCAGTACTTC
CASSQDIRDYEQYF
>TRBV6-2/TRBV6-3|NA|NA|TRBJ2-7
TGTGCCAGCAGTTACCTCGCCGGGGGAGGCGAGCAGTACTTC
CASSYLAGGGEQYF
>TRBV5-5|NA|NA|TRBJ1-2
TGTGCCAGCAGCAATGAACTCGGTGGCTACACCTTC
CASSNELGGYTF
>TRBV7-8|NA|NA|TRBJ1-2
TGTGCCAGCAGCCCCGATCGGGGTACGAACTATGGCTACACCTTC
CASSPDRGTNYGYTF
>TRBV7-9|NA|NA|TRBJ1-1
TGTGCCAGCGAAACCGGGGATGGGTTCACTGAAGCTTTCTTT
CASETGDGFTEAFF
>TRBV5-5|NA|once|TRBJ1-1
TGTGCCAGCAGCGGCACAGGATTTGTGAACACTGAAGCTTTCTTT
CASSGTGFVNTEAFF
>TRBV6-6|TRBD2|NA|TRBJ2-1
TGTGCCAGCAGTTTCTTGGCTAGCGGGGGGAACAATGAGCAGTTCTTC
CASSFLASGGNNEQFF
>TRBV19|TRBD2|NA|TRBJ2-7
TGTGCCAGTAGTGGCCTACGGTCGGCGGGGGGAAACGAGCAGTACTTC
CASSGLRSAGGNEQYF
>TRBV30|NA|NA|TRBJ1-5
TGTGCCTGGTCCCCGGGACACGGTAATCAGCCCCAGCATTTT
CAWSPGHGNQPQHF
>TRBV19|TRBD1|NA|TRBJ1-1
TGTGCCAGTAGTACCTTGACAGGGTCGGACACTGAAGCTTTCTTT
CASSTLTGSDTEAFF
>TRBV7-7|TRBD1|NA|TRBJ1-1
TGTGCTAGCAGCTTAGACCCCCGGGACAGGGCCTTCGGAGCTTTCTTT
CASSLDPRDRAFGAFF
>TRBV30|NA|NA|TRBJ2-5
TGTGCCTGGAGTCTCACCTGGGAGGAGAAGACCCAGTACTTC
CAWSLTWEEKTQYF
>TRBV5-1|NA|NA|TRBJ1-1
TGCGCCAGCAGCGCCACAGGGCCAACTGAAGCTTTCTTT
CASSATGPTEAFF
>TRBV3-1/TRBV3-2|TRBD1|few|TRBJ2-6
TGTGCCAGCAGCCAAGGTTTGGGACAGGGGTGGGCAGGGGCCAACGTCCTGACTTTC
CASSQGLGQGWAGANVLTF
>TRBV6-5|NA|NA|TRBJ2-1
TGTGCCAGCAGTTACTCGAGGGGGTACAATGAGCAGTTCTTC
CASSYSRGYNEQFF
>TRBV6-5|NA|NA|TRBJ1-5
TGTGCCAGCAGTCCCGACTGGAATCAGCCCCAGCATTTT
CASSPDWNQPQHF
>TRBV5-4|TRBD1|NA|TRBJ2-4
TGTGCCAGCAGCACATACCGGGACAGGAAAAACATTCAGTACTTC
CASSTYRDRKNIQYF
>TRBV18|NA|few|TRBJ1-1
TGTGCCAGCTCTCTCATAGGGGAGGGTGAAGCTTTCTTT
CASSLIGEGEAFF
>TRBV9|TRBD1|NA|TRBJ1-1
TGTGCCAGCAGCGTAGGGACAGGGGGCGCGAACACTGAAGCTTTCTTT
CASSVGTGGANTEAFF
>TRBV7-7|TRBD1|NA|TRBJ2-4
TGTGCTAGCAGCTTCGGGACAGGGAAAAACATTCAGTACTTC
CASSFGTGKNIQYF
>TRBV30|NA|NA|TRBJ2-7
TGTGCCTGGAGTTTAGGGGACGAGCAGTACTTC
CAWSLGDEQYF
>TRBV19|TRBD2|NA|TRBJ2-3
TGTGCCAGTAACCCGGGACTAGGAACAGATACGCAGTATTTT
CASNPGLGTDTQYF
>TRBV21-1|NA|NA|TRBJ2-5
TGTGCCAGCAGGGGCGAACACCAAGAGACCCAGTACTTC
CASRGEHQETQYF
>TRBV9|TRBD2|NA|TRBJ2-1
TGTGCCAGCAGCGTAGCACTAGCGGGGGGGTATGAGCAGTTCTTC
CASSVALAGGYEQFF
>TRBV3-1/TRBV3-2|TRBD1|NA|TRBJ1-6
TGTGCCACCGCGGACAGGGGGAGCAATTCACCCCTCCACTTT
CATADRGSNSPLHF
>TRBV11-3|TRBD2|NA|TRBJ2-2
TGTGCCAGCAGCTTGTCGCGGGGGGGAACCGGGGAGCTGTTTTTT
CASSLSRGGTGELFF
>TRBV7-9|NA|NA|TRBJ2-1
TGTGCCAGCAGCTTAGTCTTGACAGCCCTCTACAATGAGCAGTTCTTC
CASSLVLTALYNEQFF
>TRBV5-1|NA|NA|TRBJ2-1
TGCGCCAGCAGCTTGGGTGCCGGCTCCTACAATGAGCAGTTCTTC
CASSLGAGSYNEQFF
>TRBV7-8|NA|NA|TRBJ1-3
TGTGCCAGCAGCTCGACTTTGACAGGCCTCGTTGGAAACACCATATATTTT
CASSSTLTGLVGNTIYF
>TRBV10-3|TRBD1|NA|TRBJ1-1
TGTGCCACGGGGACAGGGAACACTGAAGCTTTCTTT
CATGTGNTEAFF
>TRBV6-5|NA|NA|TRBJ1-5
TGTGCCAGCAGTCGGGCAGAGGGCCAGCCCCAGCATTTT
CASSRAEGQPQHF